This T cell receptor (beta chain) stems from a study of siplizumab effects on memory and regulatory T cells. Overall study findings and caveats: The study found naive T cells seemingly more diverse than memory cells and seemingly major alloresponse contributors. In controls, approximately 28% of mappable alloreactive CD4+ clones were Treg-derived on average, versus about 65% with siplizumab. The authors did not confirm suppressive function in proliferating Tregs from siplizumab cultures. Naive or memory phenotype was unassignable for roughly 80-96% of proliferating CD4+ or CD8+ clones.

As concerns this clone: What it binds is unknown.

This CDR3 has 17 residues. Germline CDR1 reads MNHEY; CDR2 reads SMNVEV (reference sequence). V lost 3 bases to trimming and J lost 4 bases; unmatched junction nucleotides: 11. TCRdb keeps only in-frame clones here, not all; method: immunoSEQ multiplex PCR. The data contain approximately 94,000 clones, about 91% of them seen just once; the ten biggest clones take up 0.15%. The clonotype comes from a human donor in good health. Material: CD4+ T cells sorted from blood. The rearrangement uses TRBV27 and TRBJ2-2; 7 positions agree with TRBD1. The CDR3 region has the DNA TGTGCCAGCAGTTTTTGGGCCAGACAGGGTGTCACCGGGGAGCTGTTTTTT. It translates to CASSFWARQGVTGELFF.